This T cell receptor beta chain was sequenced for a study of identical twins. Overall study findings and caveats: Beta out-of-frame twin sharing showed a weaker excess. Fewer insertions characterized abundant cord blood beta clonotypes, whereas memory repertoires showed none. For out-of-frame alpha sequences shared by twins, low generation probability was in excess.

CDR3 length: 12 amino acids. CDR1 and CDR2 (germline): MDHEN, SYDVKM. V was pared by 5 bases and J by 15 bases, with 17 bases between. Points on this clonotype: Its antigen is as yet unknown.

Donors uniformly comprised healthy Caucasians. A single record per CDR3 protein comes from TCRdb applying MiXCR to the 5' RACE reads. The sample shows 400,000 to 550,000 distinct CDR3 sequences, about 13% of them seen only once. These same data were also listed under a study on yellow fever vaccine responses in identical twins.

The material sequenced was CD4+ T cells sorted from blood. The origin of this receptor is a woman under 30 in good health. This chain joins TRBV28 and TRBJ2-1; D unresolved. The CDR3 bases are TGTGCCAGCAGTCCGCTCGGGTTGGCTATGTTCTTC. It yields the protein CASSPLGLAMFF.